The clone carrying this T cell receptor beta chain was seen many times. Its matching antigen is unknown. These data come from a study of spatial heterogeneity in lung cancer. Overall study context: There were consistently more beta-chain sequences detected than alpha-chain sequences.

Findings and caveats of the study: There were more appearances of ubiquitous expanded tumor TCRs in blood at resection than at follow-up.

Single TCR cDNA molecules each had their own unique molecular identifier. TCRdb redid the calling of the 5' RACE reads with MiXCR, one entry per CDR3 protein. The sample has about 75,000 distinct CDR3 sequences; 13% are singletons. Sample time point: sample taken at primary tumor resection. Whole RNA came from tumor, nontumor lung or frozen PBMC and was sequenced without being sorted. Samples were donated by 72 untreated early-stage non-small cell lung cancer patients. The sample consisted of PBMCs, taken at surgery. This receptor was obtained from a male donor with early-stage non-small cell lung cancer.

In nucleotides, the CDR3 is TGCGCCAGCAGCCAAGAAAACGGTTTTGCCTTGGGCTACACCTTC. Its translation is CASSQENGFALGYTF. This chain links TRBV4-3 with TRBJ1-2; no definite D call. Germline V CDR1 and CDR2: LGHNA, YSLEER. The CDR3 totals 15 residues. Trimming stripped 0 bases from V and 8 bases from J, with 16 bases between.